This T cell receptor (beta chain) was sequenced during a study of blood T cell repertoires in COVID-19. The CDR3 is made up of 16 amino acids. Germline CDR1 and CDR2: SQVTM and ANQGSEA. Trimming cost V 5 bases and J 5 bases; bases outside gene matches: 13. Sequencing used immunoSEQ multiplex PCR; TCRdb keeps in-frame clones, though not all of them. The sample shows some 110,000 clones, around four fifths of them seen only once. This TCR came from a man aged 55-75 years with active or convalescent COVID-19. Sequenced input: peripheral blood. The V call is TRBV29-1, the J call TRBJ1-1, with 11 bases matching TRBD1. The CDR3 reads CSVNSGQGGQRTEAFF. The CDR3 bases are TGCAGCGTTAATTCGGGACAGGGGGGCCAGAGGACTGAAGCTTTCTTT.